This entry is about one T cell receptor beta chain. The target antigen is unknown. The CDR3 runs 14 residues. Germline CDR1 and CDR2: MNHNS and SASEGT. J lost 8 bases, V lost 6 bases, and 10 bases had no gene match. Sequencing was performed with immunoSEQ multiplex PCR; in TCRdb, only in-frame clones are kept and a portion is missing. The table shows approximately 87,000 clones, with 88% occurring only once. The source of the sample is a study of OX40 agonist ivuxolimab in advanced cancers. In the study overall: In this cohort, patients received ivuxolimab, an agonistic anti-OX40 (CD134) antibody. Participants, 82.7% male, averaged approximately 56 years of age, ranging from 23 to 79.

Regarding the study as a whole: Low normalized clonal expansion also occurred in some nonresponding patients.

Patients with a history of autoimmune disease or on systemic immunosuppression were excluded. The chain carries TRBV6-1 and TRBJ2-1; 7 bases are shared with TRBD1. This specimen was CD4+ or CD8+ T cells sorted from blood, taken in a trial of the OX40 agonist ivuxolimab. The receptor was isolated from an adult with an advanced solid tumor such as melanoma, head and neck, liver or kidney cancer. CDR3 in DNA: TGTGCCAGCAGCCGGGGACAGCCTGGGGATGAGCAGTTCTTC. It codes for CASSRGQPGDEQFF.